A selection of T cell receptor beta chains follows, all from one sample in a study of shared clonotypes between healthy human individuals. Profiled with immunoSEQ multiplex PCR; TCRdb holds only in-frame clones, not every one. The table includes fewer than 850,000 clones, about three quarters detected once. The sample comprised memory CD4+ T cells sorted from blood. These receptors were taken from a woman in her twenties or thirties in good health. CDR3s include the opening cysteine and the closing phenylalanine or tryptophan. The D gene is left open where the match is weak. Some rows have no size entry. The others give once, few or many, or a class for an expanded clone.

j_call,clone_size,d_call,v_call,cdr3_aa,cdr3_nt
TRBJ2-1,-,TRBD2,TRBV19,CASSPGLAGGVRNEQFF,TGTGCCAGTAGTCCCGGACTAGCGGGAGGAGTGAGGAATGAGCAGTTCTTC
TRBJ1-1,-,-,TRBV6-6,CASSYPGRDNTEAFF,TGTGCCAGCAGTTACCCCGGCAGGGATAACACTGAAGCTTTCTTT
TRBJ2-3,many,-,TRBV7-9,CASSLRGTSTDTQYF,TGTGCCAGCAGCTTAAGGGGTACTAGCACAGATACGCAGTATTTT
TRBJ2-7,-,-,TRBV5-8,CASSLGPEQYF,TGTGCCAGCAGCCTCGGACCCGAGCAGTACTTC
TRBJ2-1,once,-,TRBV5-4,CASSQYYNEQFF,TGTGCCAGCAGCCAATACTACAATGAGCAGTTCTTC
TRBJ2-1,-,TRBD2,TRBV5-1,CASTPLAGVNNEQFF,TGCGCCAGCACCCCGCTAGCGGGGGTAAACAATGAGCAGTTCTTC
TRBJ2-1,few,TRBD2,TRBV19,CASSMSGRAGNEQFF,TGTGCCAGTAGTATGAGCGGGAGGGCCGGGAATGAGCAGTTCTTC
TRBJ2-7,-,-,TRBV6-5,CASRRLELNEQYF,TGTGCCAGCCGACGACTAGAATTAAACGAGCAGTACTTC
TRBJ1-5,-,-,TRBV4-2,CASSRRTEFGPQHF,TGTGCCAGCAGCCGGAGGACGGAGTTCGGGCCCCAGCATTTT
TRBJ1-4,-,-,TRBV28,CASSLQGINEKLFF,TGTGCCAGCAGTTTACAGGGGATTAATGAAAAACTGTTTTTT
TRBJ2-1,-,-,TRBV12-2,CASRLPGTSSSYNEQFF,TGTGCAAGTCGCTTACCTGGGACTAGTAGCTCCTACAATGAGCAGTTCTTC
TRBJ2-1,-,TRBD2,TRBV5-1,CASSYTGTSGGRAVDEQFF,TGCGCCAGCAGTTATACAGGGACTAGCGGGGGTAGGGCGGTAGATGAGCAGTTCTTC
TRBJ1-2,-,-,TRBV30,CAWGYGYTF,TGTGCCTGGGGATATGGCTACACCTTC
TRBJ2-5,-,-,TRBV4-1,CASSQDDGETQYF,TGCGCCAGCAGCCAAGATGATGGAGAGACCCAGTACTTC
TRBJ1-2,-,-,TRBV28,CASGRVGTNYGYTF,TGTGCCAGCGGTCGGGTGGGCACAAACTATGGCTACACCTTC
TRBJ2-5,-,TRBD1,TRBV28,CASRRGDRGQGETQYF,TGTGCCAGCAGGAGGGGGGACAGGGGCCAGGGAGAGACCCAGTACTTC
TRBJ2-7,-,-,TRBV28,CASSLPRYSYEQYF,TGTGCCAGCAGTTTACCTAGATACTCCTACGAGCAGTACTTC
TRBJ2-2,-,TRBD2,TRBV7-6,CASSFGVGLAGELFF,TGTGCCAGCAGCTTCGGGGTGGGACTAGCGGGTGAGCTGTTTTTT
TRBJ1-1,few,TRBD1,TRBV7-2,CASRPSLTGTGAFF,TGTGCCAGCAGACCTTCCCTAACCGGGACAGGGGCTTTCTTT
TRBJ1-1,-,-,TRBV6-1,CASILDGMNTEAFF,TGTGCCAGCATCCTGGACGGGATGAACACTGAAGCTTTCTTT
TRBJ2-7,-,-,TRBV4-1,CASSQQWDLTYEQYF,TGCGCCAGCAGCCAACAATGGGACCTTACCTACGAGCAGTACTTC
TRBJ1-1,-,-,TRBV10-3,CAISESYGAGGTEAFF,TGTGCCATCAGTGAGAGCTACGGGGCGGGAGGCACTGAAGCTTTCTTT
TRBJ2-7,-,TRBD1,TRBV28,CASSITGTGSYEQYF,TGTGCCAGCAGTATAACCGGGACAGGCTCCTACGAGCAGTACTTC
TRBJ2-1,-,-,TRBV4-2,CASSQDRYSNEQFF,TGTGCCAGCAGCCAAGATCGGTATAGCAATGAGCAGTTCTTC
TRBJ2-5,once,-,TRBV5-4,CASSSQGGSETQYF,TGTGCCAGCAGCTCGCAGGGGGGGTCGGAGACCCAGTACTTC
TRBJ1-1,-,-,TRBV30,CAWSVERSGTEAFF,TGTGCCTGGAGTGTGGAGCGGTCGGGCACTGAAGCTTTCTTT
TRBJ2-4,few,TRBD2,TRBV15,CATSSMAGGPINIQYF,TGTGCCACCAGCAGCATGGCGGGAGGGCCGATAAACATTCAGTACTTC
TRBJ1-4,-,TRBD1,TRBV9,CASSRQGEKLFF,TGTGCCAGCAGCCGACAGGGTGAAAAACTGTTTTTT
TRBJ2-5,once,TRBD2,TRBV7-9,CASSYSGRGETQYF,TGTGCCAGCAGCTATAGCGGGAGGGGGGAGACCCAGTACTTC
TRBJ2-1,-,TRBD1,TRBV6-1,CASSEKDRGGRRGYNEQFF,TGTGCCAGCAGTGAAAAGGACAGGGGGGGTCGCCGAGGCTACAATGAGCAGTTCTTC
TRBJ2-3,-,TRBD2,TRBV18,CASSPELAGTDTQYF,TGTGCCAGCTCACCGGAACTAGCGGGAACAGATACGCAGTATTTT
TRBJ2-7,-,TRBD1,TRBV4-1,CASSQGRGQGGYEQYF,TGCGCCAGCAGCCAAGGCAGGGGACAGGGGGGATACGAGCAGTACTTC
TRBJ1-4,-,-,TRBV13,CASSLKADKLFF,TGTGCCAGCAGCTTAAAAGCCGACAAACTGTTTTTT
TRBJ2-5,once,-,TRBV18,CASSPPEGQETQYF,TGTGCCAGCTCACCTCCGGAGGGACAAGAGACCCAGTACTTC
TRBJ1-5,-,-,TRBV7-2,CASSPPFGGQPQHF,TGTGCCAGCAGCCCTCCCTTTGGGGGTCAGCCCCAGCATTTT
TRBJ2-3,-,-,TRBV11-2,CASSPYHSTDTQYF,TGTGCCAGCAGCCCGTATCATAGCACAGATACGCAGTATTTT
TRBJ1-1,-,-,TRBV29-1,CSVEPGTSGGTEAFF,TGCAGCGTTGAACCCGGGACATCCGGGGGAACTGAAGCTTTCTTT
TRBJ1-5,-,TRBD1,TRBV19,CASNAAGTGVWYQPQHF,TGTGCCAGCAACGCAGCCGGGACAGGGGTATGGTATCAGCCCCAGCATTTT
TRBJ2-5,-,-,TRBV4-2,CASSQGTQETQYF,TGTGCCAGCAGCCAAGGGACCCAAGAGACCCAGTACTTC
TRBJ2-3,many,TRBD2,TRBV28,CASSSLAGAGDTQYF,TGTGCCAGCAGTTCACTAGCGGGAGCGGGAGATACGCAGTATTTT
TRBJ2-3,-,TRBD2,TRBV5-4,CASSLGLAPSDTQYF,TGTGCCAGCAGCCTCGGACTAGCCCCATCCGATACGCAGTATTTT
TRBJ2-2,-,-,TRBV11-2,CASSPWSGGPPPGELFF,TGTGCCAGCAGCCCATGGTCCGGGGGACCGCCCCCGGGGGAGCTGTTTTTT
TRBJ2-7,-,-,TRBV7-2,CASSPDRYEQYF,TGTGCCAGCAGCCCAGATCGGTACGAGCAGTACTTC
TRBJ1-1,-,-,TRBV18,CASSDQSGLWDTEAFF,TGTGCCAGCTCCGACCAGTCTGGTTTATGGGATACTGAAGCTTTCTTT
TRBJ2-7,-,TRBD2,TRBV28,CAITGTSVHEQYF,TGTGCCATCACCGGGACTAGCGTTCATGAGCAGTACTTC
TRBJ1-1,-,-,TRBV13,CASSLEPNTEAFF,TGTGCCAGCAGCTTAGAACCCAACACTGAAGCTTTCTTT
TRBJ1-1,once,-,TRBV6-6,CASRGGNTEAFF,TGTGCCAGCAGAGGAGGGAACACTGAAGCTTTCTTT
TRBJ1-2,few,TRBD1,TRBV28,CASRAPGQIYGYTF,TGTGCCAGCAGGGCTCCGGGACAGATCTATGGCTACACCTTC
TRBJ2-7,-,-,TRBV21-1,CASRGSSYEQYF,TGTGCCAGCAGGGGGTCTTCCTACGAGCAGTACTTC
TRBJ2-1,few,TRBD1,TRBV15,CATSRKRNRGTYNEQFF,TGTGCCACCAGCAGAAAAAGAAACAGGGGGACCTACAATGAGCAGTTCTTC
TRBJ1-2,once,TRBD1,TRBV2,CASSEAKWWDRGSGNYGYTF,TGTGCCAGCAGTGAAGCGAAGTGGTGGGACAGGGGGAGCGGTAACTATGGCTACACCTTC
TRBJ1-4,-,-,TRBV28,CASRVRGTNEKLFF,TGTGCCAGCAGGGTTCGGGGGACTAATGAAAAACTGTTTTTT
TRBJ1-3,-,-,TRBV7-3,CASSLGRSGNTIYF,TGTGCCAGCAGCTTAGGCCGCTCTGGAAACACCATATATTTT
TRBJ2-3,-,TRBD2,TRBV7-9,CASSLGTSGTTDTQYF,TGTGCCAGCAGCTTAGGGACTAGCGGGACAACAGATACGCAGTATTTT
TRBJ2-3,-,TRBD2,TRBV4-1,CASSHRTSGSRANTDTQYF,TGCGCCAGCAGCCACCGAACTAGCGGGAGCAGAGCCAACACAGATACGCAGTATTTT
TRBJ2-7,-,TRBD1,TRBV19,CASSKGTAYEQYF,TGTGCCAGTAGCAAGGGGACAGCCTACGAGCAGTACTTC
TRBJ1-1,-,-,TRBV5-6,CASSLGGFRYTEAFF,TGTGCCAGCAGCCTGGGGGGGTTTCGGTACACTGAAGCTTTCTTT
TRBJ1-5,-,-,TRBV30,CAWSEAQGVQPQHF,TGTGCCTGGAGTGAAGCGCAGGGAGTACAGCCCCAGCATTTT
TRBJ1-2,few,TRBD1,TRBV28,CASRSQGRGGYTF,TGTGCCAGCAGGTCACAGGGGAGGGGTGGCTACACCTTC